This T cell receptor (beta chain) came from a study of cytomegalovirus exposure and HLA in healthy donors. Study information: As released early, the data held 85 million to 95 million unique TCRs from HLA-typed donors. Findings and limits, study-wide: Among the most significant clusters, several appeared linked to common viral pathogens in a later analysis. As was reported, the classifier diagnosed cytomegalovirus status with high specificity and sensitivity.

CDR3 length: 15 amino acids. The germline V gene encodes CDR1 MNHNS and CDR2 SASEGT. Trimming took 1 base from V and 1 from J, leaving 11 bases between them. As regards this clone: The antigen remains unidentified.

The PCR contained 60 Vbeta and 13 Jbeta primers. Clones were sequenced by immunoSEQ multiplex PCR, and TCRdb holds only the in-frame ones, with some missing. The table lists around 140,000 clones. The origin of this receptor is a man younger than 35 in good health and CMV-seronegative. The sample taken for sequencing was PBMCs. The chain couples TRBV6-1 to TRBJ2-7, with D maybe TRBD1 (5 bases). Here the CDR3 reads CASSEGRAGSYEQYF. The CDR3 DNA sequence: TGTGCCAGCAGTGAAGGTAGGGCAGGGTCCTACGAGCAGTACTTC.